These T cell receptor beta chains were read from a single sample in a study of blood T cell repertoires in COVID-19. Profiled with immunoSEQ multiplex PCR; TCRdb holds only in-frame clones, not every one. The sample lists 40,000 or so clones; 77% were seen once. Sequenced: peripheral blood. Receptor source: a woman between 70 and 85 years old with acute or convalescent COVID-19. Each CDR3 is given with its conserved first and last residue. The order of the fields is J gene, V gene, CDR3 length, CDR3 protein.

>TRBJ2-5|TRBV4-2|15
CASSQAGQGAETQYF
>TRBJ1-6|TRBV5-1|16
CASSLSGTGNNSPLHF
>TRBJ2-1|TRBV15|18
CATSRELAGGYGFDEQFF
>TRBJ2-1|TRBV5-8|15
CASSLVVGLYNEQFF
>TRBJ2-1|TRBV19|16
CASSRGGQGTYNEQFF
>TRBJ2-4|TRBV19|17
CASSISRSPATKNIQYF
>TRBJ1-1|TRBV19|15
CASSHGRQFNTEAFF
>TRBJ2-5|TRBV10-2|12
CASGGGQETQYF
>TRBJ1-2|TRBV7-9|16
CASSLEVGTVPYGYTF
>TRBJ2-2|TRBV7-2|14
CASRSTGVAGELFF
>TRBJ1-5|TRBV19|14
CASSQQGAGQPQHF
>TRBJ1-2|TRBV7-9|12
CASSSTGYGYTF
>TRBJ1-2|TRBV6-5|15
CASTFLSGTGYGYTF
>TRBJ1-3|TRBV11-3|14
CASSRDSAGNTIYF
>TRBJ1-2|TRBV7-2|15
CASSSEQGRVYGYTF
>TRBJ2-1|TRBV18|14
CASSPSSGVNEQFF
>TRBJ1-1|TRBV6-5|13
CASRRQVDTEAFF
>TRBJ2-2|TRBV24-1|15
CATTAGTGHTGELFF
>TRBJ1-6|TRBV4-2|20
CASSQALTGGLDSYNSPLHF
>TRBJ1-4|TRBV14|17
CASSQAGGGNARVKLFF
>TRBJ1-4|TRBV2|19
CASSSDTGTGGFDQEKLFF
>TRBJ1-2|TRBV18|14
CASSPGQGRYGYTF
>TRBJ2-1|TRBV7-3|15
CASSLRSGSGNEQFF